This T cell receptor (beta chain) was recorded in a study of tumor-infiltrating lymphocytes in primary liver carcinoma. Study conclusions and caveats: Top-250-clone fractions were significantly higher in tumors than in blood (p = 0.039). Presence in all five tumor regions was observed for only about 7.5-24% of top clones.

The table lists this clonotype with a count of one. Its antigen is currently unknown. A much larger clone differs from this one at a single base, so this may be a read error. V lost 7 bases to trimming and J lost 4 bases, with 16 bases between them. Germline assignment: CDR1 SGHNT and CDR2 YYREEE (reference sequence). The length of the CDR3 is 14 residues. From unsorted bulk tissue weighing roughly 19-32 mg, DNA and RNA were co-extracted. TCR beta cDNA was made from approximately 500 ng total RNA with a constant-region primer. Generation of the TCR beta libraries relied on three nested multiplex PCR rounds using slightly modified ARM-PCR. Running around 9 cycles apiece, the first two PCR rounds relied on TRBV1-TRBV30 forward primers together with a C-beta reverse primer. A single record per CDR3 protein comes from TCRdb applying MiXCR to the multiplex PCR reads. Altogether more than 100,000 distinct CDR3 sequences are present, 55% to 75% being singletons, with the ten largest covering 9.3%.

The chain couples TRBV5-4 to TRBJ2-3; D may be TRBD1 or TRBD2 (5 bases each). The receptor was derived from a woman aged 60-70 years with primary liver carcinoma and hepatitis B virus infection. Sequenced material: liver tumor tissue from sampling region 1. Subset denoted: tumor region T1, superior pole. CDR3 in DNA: TGTGCCAGCTCTCGGGGCAGGCTCGCAGATACGCAGTATTTT. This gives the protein CASSRGRLADTQYF.